The source of this TCR beta chain is a study of blood T cell repertoires in COVID-19. Study summary: There were acute and convalescent COVID-19 samples, and they came from the United States, Italy and Spain. From T cells, B-cell-depleted T cells, or PBMCs came the material, which was cDNA or gDNA.

During active infection, Seattle patients enrolled and were then monitored through disease. Profiled with immunoSEQ multiplex PCR; TCRdb holds only in-frame clones, not every one. The data show around 100,000 clones, 74% seen once. CDR3 size: 12 residues. V was clipped by 7 bases and J by 9 bases; unmatched bases: 7. Per germline, CDR1 SQVTM and CDR2 ANQGSEA. The chain combines TRBV29-1 with TRBJ2-1; TRBD1 matches at 9 bases. Material for sequencing was peripheral blood. This clonotype was obtained from a man between 65 and 85 years old with COVID-19, enrolled during active disease. The CDR3 spells CSGYRGRGEQFF. In DNA, the CDR3 is TGCAGCGGCTACAGGGGGCGAGGTGAGCAGTTCTTC.